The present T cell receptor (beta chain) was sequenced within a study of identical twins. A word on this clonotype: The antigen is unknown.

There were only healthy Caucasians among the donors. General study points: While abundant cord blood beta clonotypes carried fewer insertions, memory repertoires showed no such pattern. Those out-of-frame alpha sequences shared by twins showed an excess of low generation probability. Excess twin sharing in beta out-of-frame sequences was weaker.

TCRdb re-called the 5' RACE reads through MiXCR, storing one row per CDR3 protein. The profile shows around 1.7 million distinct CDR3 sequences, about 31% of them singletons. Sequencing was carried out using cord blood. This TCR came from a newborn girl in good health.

In DNA form, the CDR3 reads TGTGCCAGCAGCTTAGGTGCAGGGCAACCAGATACGCAGTATTTT. This gives the protein CASSLGAGQPDTQYF. The chain couples TRBV13 to TRBJ2-3, with D tentatively TRBD1 (5 bases). V lost 0 bases and J 4 bases, leaving 11 bases between the germline ends. CDR1 PRHDT and CDR2 FYEKMQ come from the germline V gene (reference sequence). The length of the CDR3 is 15 residues.